This T cell receptor (beta chain) was captured by sequencing in a study of blood T cells in healthy people across ages. Next came a second PCR, run for roughly 6 to 11 cycles, which used a sample-barcoded 5' primer along with a J-beta primer mix. TCRdb recomputed calls from the 5' RACE reads with MiXCR, one row per CDR3 protein. The sample has 2 million or so distinct CDR3 sequences; about 50% are singletons. This CDR3 is 14 amino acids long. Germline V lookup: CDR1 DFQATT, CDR2 SNEGSKA (reference sequence). The chain uses TRBV20-1 and TRBJ2-4, with 8 positions matching TRBD2. The J call may be wrong; the DNA end is better matched by TRBJ2-7. Sequenced material: blood. This TCR was recovered from a woman between 40 and 50 years old in good health. The CDR3 DNA is TGCAGTGCTAGATCCGGGACTAGAGGGGACGAGCAGTACTTC. Residues: CSARSGTRGDEQYF.